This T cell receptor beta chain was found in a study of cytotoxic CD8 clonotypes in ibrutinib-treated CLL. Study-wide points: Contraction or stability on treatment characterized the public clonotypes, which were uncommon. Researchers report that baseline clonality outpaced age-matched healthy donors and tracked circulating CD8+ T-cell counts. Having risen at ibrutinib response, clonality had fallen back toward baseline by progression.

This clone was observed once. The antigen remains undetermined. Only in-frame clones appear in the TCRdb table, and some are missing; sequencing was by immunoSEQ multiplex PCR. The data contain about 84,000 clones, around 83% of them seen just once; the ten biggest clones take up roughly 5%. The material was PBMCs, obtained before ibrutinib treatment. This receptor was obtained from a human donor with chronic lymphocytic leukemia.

The CDR3 coding sequence is TGTGCCAGCAGTAAAGGGACTTACGAGCAGTACTTC. Encoded protein: CASSKGTYEQYF. The genes are TRBV25-1 and TRBJ2-7; D is perhaps TRBD2 (6 bases). V lost 5 bases, J lost 4 bases, and 9 bases lay in between. Germline V lookup: CDR1 MGHDK, CDR2 SYGVNS. The CDR3 is made up of 12 amino acids.